The 17 T cell receptor beta chains below were found in one sample sequenced in a study of blood T cell repertoires in COVID-19. Sequencing used immunoSEQ multiplex PCR; TCRdb keeps in-frame clones, though not all of them. The sample shows 250,000 to 300,000 clones, over 75% of them seen only once. What was sequenced was peripheral blood. The receptors originated from a woman in her 70s with acute or convalescent COVID-19.

This clone was recorded at least ten times. This chain joins TRBV27 and TRBJ2-7, with D possibly matching TRBD2 (6 bases). Per the germline V gene, CDR1 is MNHEY and CDR2 is SMNVEV (reference sequence). V lost 2 bases to trimming and J lost 1 base, with 12 bases between them. The CDR3 consists of 15 residues. The CDR3 coding sequence is TGTGCCAGCAGTTTACTGGGTGGAGGGTCCTACGAGCAGTACTTC. Encoded protein: CASSLLGGGSYEQYF.

The chain employs TRBV7-3 and TRBJ1-2; D is undetermined. V lost 3 bases and J lost 6, with 11 bases in between. There are 13 residues in the CDR3. CDR1 is SGHTA, CDR2 FQGTGA, per germline. CDR3 amino acids: CASSLTGINGYTF. Here the CDR3 DNA reads TGTGCCAGCAGCTTGACGGGGATTAATGGCTACACCTTC.

As to this clone: Other DNA sequences in the sample encode the same CDR3. The chain employs TRBV20-1 and TRBJ1-1, with D perhaps TRBD1 (5 bases). V dropped 3 bases and J dropped 9 bases, with 8 bases sitting between them. CDR1 is DFQATT, CDR2 SNEGSKA, per germline (reference sequence). The CDR3 is made up of 10 amino acids. The CDR3 sequence: CSARTEKAFF. CDR3 DNA sequence: TGCAGTGCTAGGACAGAGAAAGCTTTCTTT.

The rearrangement joins TRBV6-1 to TRBJ1-5; tentatively, D is TRBD1 (6 bases). With 2 bases removed from V and 6 bases from J, the gap between germline ends came to 20 bases. The CDR3 totals 17 residues. Per the germline V gene, CDR1 is MNHNS and CDR2 is SASEGT. The CDR3 spells CASSEIGGQSFGQPQHF. DNA for the CDR3: TGTGCCAGCAGTGAAATCGGCGGACAGTCGTTCGGTCAGCCCCAGCATTTT.

The chain is built from TRBV2 and TRBJ2-4; TRBD2 matches 9 bases. The CDR3 has 14 residues. The ends lost 4 bases at V and 8 bases at J; junction bases unmatched: 6. Germline-derived CDR1 and CDR2 are SNHLY and FYNNEI. In nucleotides, the CDR3 is TGTGCCAGCAGTGGAAATCCTAGCGGGGACATTCAGTACTTC. Residues: CASSGNPSGDIQYF.

This chain connects TRBV4-2 to TRBJ2-1, with 8 bases lining up with TRBD2. Germline values: CDR1 LGHNA, CDR2 YNFKEQ. V was pared by 1 base and J by 6 bases, with 8 bases of the junction left unmatched. The CDR3 is 16 amino acids. In DNA form, the CDR3 reads TGTGCCAGCAGCCAAGGGGACGGGGGGGCCTCCAATGAGCAGTTCTTC. Its protein is CASSQGDGGASNEQFF.

The V call is TRBV19, the J call TRBJ2-3; TRBD2 matches 7 bases. This CDR3 comprises 17 residues. Trimming removed 3 bases from V and 3 bases from J; junction bases left unmatched: 12. Germline V CDR1 and CDR2: LNHDA, SQIVND (reference sequence). Here the CDR3 DNA reads TGTGCCAGTAGTATTGGGGGTATGGGCGGGGGAACAGATACGCAGTATTTT. Protein: CASSIGGMGGGTDTQYF.

V usage is TRBV7-9 and J usage is TRBJ1-1; possible D gene TRBD1, 6 bases. This CDR3 is built from 13 residues. From germline, CDR1 is SEHNR and CDR2 FQNEAQ (reference sequence). V was cut by 11 bases and J by 5 bases, with 18 bases left in between. The CDR3 reads CAARVRGETEAFF. For the CDR3, the DNA is TGTGCCGCACGAGTCAGGGGAGAAACTGAAGCTTTCTTT.

The V gene is TRBV5-8, the J gene TRBJ1-1; D is ambiguous. V gave up 7 bases and J gave up 0 bases, with 10 bases separating them. The CDR3 has 13 amino acids. Germline lookup yields CDR1 SGHTS and CDR2 YDEGEE. CDR3 protein: CASRQIMNTEAFF. The CDR3 DNA reads TGTGCCAGCCGTCAGATCATGAACACTGAAGCTTTCTTT.

CDR3 nucleotide sequence: TGTGCCAGCAGAACCAGGGGGGAAAACAGAGCTTTCTTT. This translates into CASRTRGENRAFF. The chain recombines TRBV6-6 with TRBJ1-1, with 7 bases that match TRBD1. The germline V gene encodes CDR1 MNHNY and CDR2 SVGAGI (reference sequence). This CDR3 has 13 amino acids. V was pared by 6 bases and J by 10 bases, with 11 bases of the junction left unmatched.

The chain employs TRBV4-1 and TRBJ2-1; TRBD1 matches 7 bases. Looked up from germline, CDR1 is MGHRA and CDR2 is YSYEKL. Trimming took 4 bases from V and 8 from J; bases not matched to a gene: 8. The CDR3 has 14 residues. CDR3 in amino acids: CASSRPGQSDEQFF. CDR3 nucleotide sequence: TGCGCCAGCAGCCGCCCGGGACAGAGTGATGAGCAGTTCTTC.

This clone appeared once. The chain couples TRBV6-5 to TRBJ1-1; the match to TRBD1 covers 7 bases. There are 12 residues in the CDR3. Germline values: CDR1 MNHEY, CDR2 SVGAGI. The junction had 0 bases not matched to a gene; V was cut back by 4 bases and J by 4 bases. The CDR3 loop reads CASSWTGTEAFF. In DNA, the CDR3 is TGTGCCAGCAGTTGGACAGGCACTGAAGCTTTCTTT.

The chain employs TRBV2 and TRBJ2-1; D is ambiguous. Deletions cut 3 bases from V and 15 bases from J, with 12 bases between. The V gene's germline CDR1 is SNHLY and CDR2 FYNNEI. This CDR3 spans 11 amino acids. The CDR3 region is CASSDPELRFF. CDR3 DNA sequence: TGTGCCAGCAGTGACCCCGAATTGCGGTTCTTC.

This clone was detected a few times. A junction boundary mismatches the germline segment, possibly from a read error. The chain joins TRBV5-4 to TRBJ2-5, with D perhaps matching TRBD2 (7 bases). The CDR3 has 15 amino acids. The germline CDR1 and CDR2 sequences are SGHNT and YYREEE (reference sequence). For the CDR3, the DNA is TGTGCCAGCAGTTTGGGACACCGAGCGGGGGAGACCCAGTACTTC. Its translation is CASSLGHRAGETQYF.

The gene calls are TRBV19 and TRBJ2-2; 8 nucleotides align to TRBD2. V shed 3 bases and J 3 bases; nucleotides not matched to a gene: 9. The CDR3 runs 17 residues. Germline V gene sequence: CDR1 LNHDA, CDR2 SQIVND (reference sequence). As DNA, the CDR3 is TGTGCCAGTAGTATGAGGCTTAGCGGGGCCGACACCGGGGAGCTGTTTTTT. Translation: CASSMRLSGADTGELFF.

The CDR3 protein is CAARRGGFSNTEAFF. The CDR3 nucleotides read TGTGCCGCTCGGAGGGGGGGTTTCTCGAACACTGAAGCTTTCTTT. The chain combines TRBV6-5 with TRBJ1-1; tentative D call: TRBD1 (6 bases). V lost 11 bases and J lost 1, with 20 bases in between. The CDR3 extends over 15 amino acids. Per the germline V gene, CDR1 is MNHEY and CDR2 is SVGAGI.

The chain carries TRBV6-6 and TRBJ2-7; D is possibly TRBD1 (5 bases). V lost 2 bases to trimming and J lost 3 bases, with 8 bases between them. Germline V lookup: CDR1 MNHNY, CDR2 SVGAGI (reference sequence). The CDR3 spans 13 residues. The CDR3 coding sequence is TGTGCCAGCAGTTACCCAGGGCTCTACGAGCAGTACTTC. Translating gives CASSYPGLYEQYF.